Included here is one TCR beta chain sequence, with context. Antigen unknown. The CDR3 contains 14 residues. V lost 3 bases and J lost 2, with 9 bases in between. CDR1 and CDR2 from the germline V gene are LGHNA and YSLEER. The data originate from a study of shared clonotypes between healthy human individuals. Study context: Per donor, three plates held CD4 naive cells, three held CD4 memory, two held CD8 naive and one held CD8 memory. General study findings and limits: Among a handful of donors, roughly 5% of naive CD4 clonotypes were found in common. Sequencing depth was predicted to influence how clonotypes are shared among donors.

TCRdb's copy holds only in-frame clones and misses some; the assay was immunoSEQ multiplex PCR. The table includes roughly 1,000,000 clones, around three quarters detected once. The chain employs TRBV4-3 and TRBJ2-3, with D perhaps matching TRBD1 (6 bases). Sequences were obtained from memory CD4+ T cells from PBMCs. Subset indicated: CD45RA-negative fraction. The clonotype was recovered from a man between 18 and 29 years old in good health. Some clones in this sample may be carry-over from other donors' samples. Here the CDR3 reads CASSHRGPTDTQYF. DNA for the CDR3: TGCGCCAGCAGCCACAGGGGACCCACAGATACGCAGTATTTT.